Shown below are 18 T cell receptor beta chains from a single sample sequenced in a study of CD8+CD57+ T cells in acquired aplastic anemia. The TCR beta profiling, which covered VDJ combination and CDR3 sequence, was carried out using genomic DNA as the template. TCRdb reanalysed the reads using MiXCR and keeps one entry per CDR3 protein. The sample yields 150,000 to 200,000 distinct CDR3 sequences, 60% to 70% seen once. The sequenced sample was sorted CD4+, CD8+, or CD8+CD57+ T cells (not recorded which) from PBMCs. Receptors originate from a human donor in good health.

The chain is built from TRBV2 and TRBJ1-1; 7 bases align to TRBD1. This CDR3 contains 16 residues. Germline CDR1 is SNHLY and CDR2 is FYNNEI. The J segment lost 3 bases and the V segment lost 3 bases, leaving 10 bases of the junction unmatched. The CDR3 protein is CASSDRGREVHTEAFF. The CDR3 DNA follows: TGTGCCAGCAGTGATAGGGGGCGGGAGGTGCACACTGAAGCTTTCTTT.

The chain has TRBV2 and TRBJ1-2; D call uncertain. Germline CDR1 reads SNHLY; CDR2 reads FYNNEI. Trimming took 4 bases from V and 3 from J, leaving 15 bases between them. The CDR3 spans 15 residues. DNA for the CDR3: TGTGCCAGCAGTGGGACGGCGATTCTTGACTATGGCTACACCTTC. This sequence encodes CASSGTAILDYGYTF.

The J gene is TRBJ1-6, the V gene TRBV7-9, with D tentatively TRBD1 (6 bases). The CDR3 contains 13 residues. Trimming took 1 base from V and 15 from J, leaving 13 bases between them. CDR1 and CDR2 from the germline V gene are SEHNR and FQNEAQ (reference sequence). The CDR3 DNA reads TGTGCCAGCAGCTTAGACCAGGGGCCCATCCTCCACTTT. Translated: CASSLDQGPILHF.

The rearrangement links TRBV20-1 to TRBJ2-1; D is undetermined. The germline CDR1 and CDR2 sequences are DFQATT and SNEGSKA (reference sequence). CDR3 size: 11 residues. Trimming pared 3 bases from V and 3 bases from J, leaving 3 bases between. CDR3 amino acids: CSARDYNEQFF. For the CDR3, the DNA is TGCAGTGCTAGGGACTACAATGAGCAGTTCTTC.

The chain uses TRBV7-9 and TRBJ1-5; D not resolved. Trimming took off 3 bases at V and 7 bases at J, with 13 bases between the two ends. CDR1 SEHNR and CDR2 FQNEAQ come from the germline V gene (reference sequence). The CDR3 extends over 14 amino acids. The DNA of the CDR3 is TGTGCCAGCAGCTTTAGTTCAGATACGCAGCCCCAGCATTTT. It translates to CASSFSSDTQPQHF.

The chain carries TRBV15 and TRBJ2-7, with D possibly being TRBD2 (5 bases). CDR3 length: 14 amino acids. The germline CDR1 and CDR2 sequences are LNHNV and YYDKDF (reference sequence). The germline V and J ends were trimmed by 0 bases and 2 bases, with 8 bases remaining between them. CDR3 residues: CATSRDEGTYEQYF. DNA for the CDR3: TGTGCCACCAGCAGAGACGAGGGAACCTACGAGCAGTACTTC. Complete variable domain (other parts from reference TRBV15 and TRBJ2-7): DAMVIQNPRYQVTQFGKPVTLSCSQTLNHNVMYWYQQKSSQAPKLLFHYYDKDFNNEADTPDNFQSRRPNTSFCFLDIRSPGLGDTAMYLCATSRDEGTYEQYFGPGTRLTVT.

A word on this clonotype: The junction departs from the called germline gene at one end, perhaps through a read error. The chain employs TRBV10-1 and TRBJ1-5; D remains ambiguous. From germline, CDR1 is WNHNN and CDR2 SYGVQD (reference sequence). The CDR3 length is 17 residues. This CDR3 is CASSESIRQLSNQPQRF. For the CDR3, the DNA is TGCGCCAGCAGTGAGTCAATAAGGCAGCTTAGCAATCAGCCCCAGCGTTTT.

The J gene is TRBJ2-7, the V gene TRBV20-1; no clear D gene. There are 13 residues in the CDR3. V dropped 6 bases and J dropped 4 bases, with 16 bases sitting between them. Germline assignment: CDR1 DFQATT and CDR2 SNEGSKA (reference sequence). As DNA, the CDR3 is TGCAGTGCCCTCACACCCATACAGTACGAGCAGTACTTC. It codes for CSALTPIQYEQYF.

This clonotype has a count of ten or more. This chain's CDR3 is CATRQGFNEQYF. The CDR3 coding sequence is TGTGCCACCCGACAGGGGTTCAACGAGCAGTACTTC. The chain uses TRBV27 and TRBJ2-7; TRBD1 matches at 8 bases. The CDR3 runs 12 residues. The germline gives CDR1 MNHEY, CDR2 SMNVEV (reference sequence). V lost 10 bases and J lost 5; bases outside the gene matches: 7.

In this sample, this clonotype turned up many times. The rearrangement joins TRBV5-1 to TRBJ2-1; TRBD2 matches 12 bases. Germline-derived CDR1 and CDR2 are SGHRS and YFSETQ. The CDR3 is made up of 15 amino acids. The V gene end was trimmed by 4 bases and the J gene end by 4 bases; junction bases not matched to a gene: 3. The CDR3 bases are TGCGCCAGCAGCCTCGGGACTAGCGGGTACAATGAGCAGTTCTTC. As protein: CASSLGTSGYNEQFF. Filled out from reference TRBV5-1 and TRBJ2-1, the complete variable domain reads KAGVTQTPRYLIKTRGQQVTLSCSPISGHRSVSWYQQTPGQGLQFLFEYFSETQRNKGNFPGRFSGRQFSNSRSEMNVSTLELGDSALYLCASSLGTSGYNEQFFGPGTRLTVL.

The chain recombines TRBV7-2 with TRBJ2-7; TRBD1 or TRBD2 may be the D gene (5 bases each). V lost 1 base and J 0 bases, leaving 10 bases between the germline ends. CDR1 and CDR2 from the germline V gene are SGHTA and FQGNSA. The CDR3 sequence is 15 residues long. In DNA form, the CDR3 reads TGTGCCAGCAGCTTAGTTGGGGGTTACTCCTACGAGCAGTACTTC. Translated, it gives CASSLVGGYSYEQYF.

This chain links TRBV19 with TRBJ1-2; a possible D gene is TRBD1 (6 bases). This CDR3 is 12 amino acids long. V shed 10 bases and J shed 6 bases, with 15 bases lying between them. Germline V lookup: CDR1 LNHDA, CDR2 SQIVND (reference sequence). The CDR3 reads CATHNRVDGYTF. The CDR3 nucleotides are TGTGCCACTCACAACAGGGTTGATGGCTACACCTTC.

The table lists this clonotype with many counts. The chain is built from TRBV9 and TRBJ2-2, with D uncertain. Germline CDR1 SGDLS, CDR2 YYNGEE. Trimming pared 2 bases from V and 0 bases from J, leaving 2 bases between. The CDR3 totals 13 residues. CDR3 protein: CASSVTNTGELFF. The CDR3 DNA follows: TGTGCCAGCAGCGTGACGAACACCGGGGAGCTGTTTTTT.

This clonotype was observed at least ten times. The gene calls are TRBV6-5 and TRBJ1-4; perhaps TRBD1 as D (6 bases). CDR1 and CDR2 (germline): MNHEY, SVGAGI. Between the trimmed V and J ends, which lost 2 bases and 1 base, there was a span of 11 bases. The CDR3 runs to 16 residues. The chain's CDR3 is CASSYTNRVTNEKLFF. The CDR3, as DNA: TGTGCCAGCAGTTACACCAACAGGGTAACTAATGAAAAACTGTTTTTT.

The table lists this clonotype with a few counts. A clone one base away is much larger, so this may be a read error. The chain is built from TRBV4-3 and TRBJ2-3; 7 bases are a match to TRBD1. Trimming took 0 bases from V and 10 from J; bases not matched to a gene: 10. Germline-derived CDR1 and CDR2 are LGHNA and YSLEER. The CDR3 sequence is 15 residues long. The CDR3 DNA is TGCGCCAGCAGCCAAGATCGGACAGGAGTGGATGCGCAGTATTTT. Residues: CASSQDRTGVDAQYF.

The rearrangement uses TRBV11-3 and TRBJ1-3, with D tentatively TRBD1 (6 bases). Deletions cut 5 bases from V and 0 bases from J, with 17 bases between. The CDR3 extends over 17 amino acids. Germline V gene lookup returns CDR1 SGHNT and CDR2 YENEEA. The CDR3 region is CASSQEGGGHSGNTIYF. In DNA, the CDR3 is TGTGCCAGCAGCCAAGAGGGGGGGGGGCACTCTGGAAACACCATATATTTT.

The chain recombines TRBV5-1 with TRBJ1-2, with TRBD1 matching over 10 bases. Germline V gene lookup returns CDR1 SGHRS and CDR2 YFSETQ. V dropped 8 bases and J dropped 5; count of bases not matched to a gene: 9. The length of the CDR3 is 14 residues. CDR3 in DNA: TGCGCCAGTGGGTTGACGGGACAGGGGTATGGCTACACCTTC. Protein sequence: CASGLTGQGYGYTF.

The chain joins TRBV19 to TRBJ2-1, with 12 positions matching TRBD2. V lost 7 bases to trimming and J lost 2 bases; unmatched junction nucleotides: 6. The germline CDR1 and CDR2 sequences are LNHDA and SQIVND (reference sequence). This CDR3 comprises 16 residues. The CDR3 region is CASNKPSGGAYNEQFF. As DNA, the CDR3 is TGTGCCAGTAACAAACCTAGCGGGGGGGCCTACAATGAGCAGTTCTTC.